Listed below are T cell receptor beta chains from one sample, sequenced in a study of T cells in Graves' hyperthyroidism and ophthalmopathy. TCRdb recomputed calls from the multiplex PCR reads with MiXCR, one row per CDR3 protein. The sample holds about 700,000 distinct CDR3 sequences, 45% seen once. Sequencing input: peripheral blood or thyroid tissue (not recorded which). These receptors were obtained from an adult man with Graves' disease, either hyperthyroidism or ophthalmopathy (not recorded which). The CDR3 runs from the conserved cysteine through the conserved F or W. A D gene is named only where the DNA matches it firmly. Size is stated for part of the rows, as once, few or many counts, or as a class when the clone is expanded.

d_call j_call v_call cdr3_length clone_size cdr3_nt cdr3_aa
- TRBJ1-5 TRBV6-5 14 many TGTGCCAGCGGGGAAGGGGATAGCAATCAGCCCCAGCATTTT CASGEGDSNQPQHF
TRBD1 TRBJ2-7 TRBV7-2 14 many TGTGCCAGCAGCGCCACCGGGACAGCCTACGAGCAGTACTTC CASSATGTAYEQYF
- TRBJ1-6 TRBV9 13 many TGTGCCAGCAGCGGGACAGACAATTCACCCCTCCACTTT CASSGTDNSPLHF
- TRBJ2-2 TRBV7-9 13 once TGTGCCAGCAGATCCCTAGCCACCGGGGAGCTGTTTTTT CASRSLATGELFF
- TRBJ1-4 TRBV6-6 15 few TGTGCCAGCAGTTCCGGGGCGGACAGAAAGGAAAAACTGTTTTTT CASSSGADRKEKLFF
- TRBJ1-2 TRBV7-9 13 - TGTGCCAGCAGCCAATCTTGGAACTATGGCTACACCTTC CASSQSWNYGYTF
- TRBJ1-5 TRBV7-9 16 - TGTGCCAGCAGCCAAGAGTCGAGCGGAACCAATCAGCCCCAGCATTTT CASSQESSGTNQPQHF
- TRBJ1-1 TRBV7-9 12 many TGTGCCAGCAGCTTCGGACAGTTTGAAGCTTTCTTT CASSFGQFEAFF
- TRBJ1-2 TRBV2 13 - TGTGCCAGCAGACCACAATGGCGGGGGAGCTACACCTTC CASRPQWRGSYTF
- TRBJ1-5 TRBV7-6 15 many TGTGCCAGCAGCTACCCCGAAGATAGCAATCAGCCCCAGCATTTT CASSYPEDSNQPQHF
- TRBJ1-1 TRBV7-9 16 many TGTGCCAGCAGCCCCCCCGGGGAGGTCGTGAACACTGAAGCTTTCTTT CASSPPGEVVNTEAFF
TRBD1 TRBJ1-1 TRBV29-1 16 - TGCAGCGTTGAACCAGGGACAGATCTCATGAACACTGAAGCTTTCTTT CSVEPGTDLMNTEAFF
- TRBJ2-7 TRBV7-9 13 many TGTGCCAGCAGCCCTTCGAGGATAGCAGAGCAGTACTTC CASSPSRIAEQYF
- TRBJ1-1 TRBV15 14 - TGTGCCACCAGCAGAGATACAGGATACAGTGAAGCTTTCTTT CATSRDTGYSEAFF
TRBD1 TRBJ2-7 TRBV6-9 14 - TGTGCCAGCAGTTATGGACAGGAGGTCTACGAGCAGTACTTC CASSYGQEVYEQYF
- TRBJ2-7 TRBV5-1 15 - TGCGCCAGCAGCTATATCCCTCAAGGGGCCTACGAGCAGTACTTC CASSYIPQGAYEQYF
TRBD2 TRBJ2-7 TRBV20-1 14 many TGCAGTGCTAGCGGACTAGCGGAGACCTACGAGCAGTACTTC CSASGLAETYEQYF
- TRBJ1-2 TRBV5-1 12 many TGCGCCAGCAGCGGGGGGGCACTCGGCTACACCTTC CASSGGALGYTF
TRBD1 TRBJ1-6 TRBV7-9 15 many TGTGCCAGCAGCCGCGGACAGGGAACGGGCTCACCCCTCCACTTT CASSRGQGTGSPLHF
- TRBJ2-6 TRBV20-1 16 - TGCAGTGCTCAGTCACAGATCCACTCTGGGGCCAACGTCCTGACTTTC CSAQSQIHSGANVLTF
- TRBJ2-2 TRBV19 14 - TGTGCCAGTAGTATTTGGGGGAACACCGGGGAGCTGTTTTTT CASSIWGNTGELFF
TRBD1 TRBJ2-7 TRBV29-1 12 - TGCAGCTTAAGTCAGGGGGCGCGCGAGCAGTACTTC CSLSQGAREQYF
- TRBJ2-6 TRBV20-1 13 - TGCAGTCCTAGTGACTCTGGGGCCAACGTCCTGACTTTC CSPSDSGANVLTF
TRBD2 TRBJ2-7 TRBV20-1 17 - TGCAGTGCTACCAATAGACTAGCGGAAGATATTACCTACGAGCAGTACTTC CSATNRLAEDITYEQYF
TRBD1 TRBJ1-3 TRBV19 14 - TGTGCCAGTAGTACCCAGGGGGAAAGAAACACCATATATTTT CASSTQGERNTIYF
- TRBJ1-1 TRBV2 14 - TGTGCCAGCAGTTTGGGGGGGCCGGGAACTGAAGCTTTCTTT CASSLGGPGTEAFF
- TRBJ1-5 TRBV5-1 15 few TGCGCCAGCAGCCCCGGCGGCATTCGGGATCAGCCCCAGCATTTT CASSPGGIRDQPQHF
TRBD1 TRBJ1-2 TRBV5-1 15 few TGCGCCAGCAGCCTCGGACAGGAGTTTAACTATGGCTACACCTTC CASSLGQEFNYGYTF
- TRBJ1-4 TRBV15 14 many TGTGCCACCAGCAGAGAAGGGACACGTGAAAAACTGTTTTTT CATSREGTREKLFF
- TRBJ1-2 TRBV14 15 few TGTGCCAGCAGCCTCACAGGGATCGTCGGCTATGGCTACACCTTC CASSLTGIVGYGYTF
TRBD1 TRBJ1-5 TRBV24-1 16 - TGTGCCAGCAGGAGACAGGGGACAGTGAACGATCAGCCCCAGCATTTT CASRRQGTVNDQPQHF
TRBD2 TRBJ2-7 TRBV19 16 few TGTGCCAGTAGTATGGGACTAGAATGGTCCTACCGGGAGCAGTACTTC CASSMGLEWSYREQYF
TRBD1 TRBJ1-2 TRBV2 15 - TGTGCCAGCAGTTACTCTTGGGGACAGGGGAGTGGCTACACCTTC CASSYSWGQGSGYTF
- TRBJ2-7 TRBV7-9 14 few TGTGCCAGCAGTCTCCTCGACACACCCTACGAGCAGTACTTC CASSLLDTPYEQYF
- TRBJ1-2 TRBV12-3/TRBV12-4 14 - TGTGCCAGCAGTGCCAATACACTTAACTATGGCTACACCTTC CASSANTLNYGYTF